A single sample is the source of the 11 T cell receptor beta chains below, sequenced in a study of Graves' ophthalmopathy and Graves' hyperthyroidism. As the template, RNA transcripts were used to amplify TCR beta CDR3 regions. RT-PCR with HTBI primers came first, then second-round multiplex PCR. TCRdb re-derived calls from the multiplex PCR reads in MiXCR, one entry per CDR3 protein. The table has roughly 1.1 million distinct CDR3 sequences, less than 45% seen once. The sequenced sample consisted of peripheral blood or thyroid tissue (not recorded which). Receptor source: an adult man with Graves' hyperthyroidism.

J is TRBJ1-2 and V is TRBV7-2, with TRBD1 as a possible D gene (5 bases). Germline V gives CDR1 SGHTA, CDR2 FQGNSA. This CDR3 region has 14 residues. Trimming pared 4 bases from V and 8 bases from J, leaving 17 bases between. The CDR3 DNA is TGTGCCAGCAGCTCCCGAGGGGAGAATAGCGGCTACACCTTC. It is translated as CASSSRGENSGYTF.

The chain carries TRBV20-1 and TRBJ2-5, with a tentative D call TRBD2 (6 bases). CDR3 length equals 14 residues. V gave up 6 bases and J gave up 4 bases, with 18 bases separating them. Germline V gene sequence: CDR1 DFQATT, CDR2 SNEGSKA (reference sequence). The CDR3 DNA follows: TGCAGTGCAGGAAGGACTACGGGAGTAGAGACCCAGTACTTC. It is translated as CSAGRTTGVETQYF.

This clonotype has at least ten counts. The rearrangement links TRBV12-3 or TRBV12-4 to TRBJ2-7, with 16 bases lining up with TRBD2. CDR3 length: 16 residues. J gave up 2 bases and V 6 bases, and 4 bases lay outside the gene matches. The CDR3 is CASSRGLAGGPYEQYF. The CDR3 DNA reads as TGTGCCAGCAGCCGGGGACTAGCGGGAGGGCCCTACGAGCAGTACTTC.

As regards this clonotype: The final CDR3 position lacks the conserved phenylalanine or tryptophan, pointing to a likely read error. The chain has TRBV6-5 and TRBJ1-1, with unresolved D. This CDR3 contains 16 residues. Germline V gene data show CDR1 as MNHEY and CDR2 as SVGAGI. Between the trimmed V and J ends, which lost 2 bases and 1 base, there was a span of 14 bases. The CDR3 reads CASSYVRAAKNTEAFL. DNA for the CDR3: TGTGCCAGCAGTTACGTCAGAGCAGCTAAGAACACTGAAGCTTTCCTT.

The table lists this clonotype with many counts. The chain joins TRBV12-3 or TRBV12-4 to TRBJ1-5, with 10 positions matching TRBD1. The CDR3 consists of 14 residues. The J segment lost 6 bases and the V segment lost 5 bases, leaving 4 bases of the junction unmatched. The CDR3 sequence: CASSQTGGLQPQHF. The CDR3 DNA reads TGTGCCAGCAGTCAGACAGGGGGCCTTCAGCCCCAGCATTTT.

This CDR3 is CASSRGTGTGGNQPQHF. The DNA of the CDR3 is TGTGCCAGCAGCCGCGGAACCGGGACAGGGGGCAATCAGCCCCAGCATTTT. The chain uses TRBV7-9 and TRBJ1-5; 10 bases agree with TRBD1. Germline-derived CDR1 and CDR2 are SEHNR and FQNEAQ (reference sequence). V shed 5 bases and J 2 bases; nucleotides not matched to a gene: 9. CDR3 length: 17 amino acids.

This clonotype was seen repeatedly, ten times or more. As DNA, the CDR3 is TGTGCCAGCACCGGAGGGGACAGTTACTACGAGCAGTACTTC. Amino acid sequence: CASTGGDSYYEQYF. The chain carries TRBV2 and TRBJ2-7; D perhaps matches TRBD1 (7 bases). The germline V gene has CDR1 SNHLY and CDR2 FYNNEI. V was pared by 7 bases and J by 3 bases, with 16 bases between. CDR3 length: 14 residues.

This clonotype was detected only a few times. The rearrangement joins TRBV3-1 to TRBJ1-1; TRBD1 agrees at 11 bases. J lost 7 bases, V lost 6 bases, and 4 bases had no gene match. Germline V gene data show CDR1 as LGHDT and CDR2 as YNNKEL (reference sequence). CDR3 length: 13 residues. The CDR3 region has the DNA TGTGCCAGCAGTCCCGGGACAGGGGGTGAAGCTTTCTTT. Its protein is CASSPGTGGEAFF.

The V gene is TRBV10-3, the J gene TRBJ1-2; D perhaps matches TRBD1 (6 bases). Trimming removed 5 bases at V and 6 bases at J, with 13 bases between. This CDR3 has 13 residues. The V gene's germline CDR1 is ENHRY and CDR2 SYGVKD. The CDR3 DNA is TGTGCCATCAGTTCTCGGGACATCGATGGCTACACCTTC. As protein: CAISSRDIDGYTF.

The sample holds many counts of this clonotype. The CDR3 loop reads CASSSDYYEQYF. The DNA for the CDR3 is TGCGCCAGCAGCTCGGACTACTACGAGCAGTACTTC. The chain is built from TRBV5-1 and TRBJ2-7, with a weak D call TRBD2 (6 bases). The CDR3 spans 12 residues. The V gene lost 3 bases and the J gene lost 3 bases, with 7 bases spanning the gap. Per the germline V gene, CDR1 is SGHRS and CDR2 is YFSETQ.

This chain uses TRBV29-1 with TRBJ1-3; D may be TRBD1 (5 bases). Trimming cost V 4 bases and J 0 bases, with 10 bases left between them. CDR1 is SQVTM, CDR2 ANQGSEA, per germline. The CDR3 covers 14 residues. CDR3 sequence reads: CSVGGTSSGNTIYF. CDR3 nucleotides: TGCAGCGTTGGGGGGACGAGCTCTGGAAACACCATATATTTT.